This TCR beta chain came from a study of blood T cell repertoires in COVID-19. At the level of the study: Researchers got acute and convalescent COVID-19 samples from the United States, Italy and Spain.

Sequencing was performed with immunoSEQ multiplex PCR; in TCRdb, only in-frame clones are kept and a portion is missing. Among about 220,000 clones, about 83% were seen once, and the ten largest hold 2% to 3%. V was cut by 0 bases and J by 0 bases, with 8 bases left in between. CDR3 size: 15 residues. CDR1 and CDR2 (germline): SGHAT, FQNNGV. The chain is built from TRBV11-2 and TRBJ1-1; D call uncertain. This clonotype was obtained from a woman aged 40 to 50 with active or convalescent COVID-19. The sample was peripheral blood. The CDR3 bases are TGTGCCAGCAGCTTAGATCTACGGGTGAACACTGAAGCTTTCTTT. As protein: CASSLDLRVNTEAFF.